The clone carrying this TCR beta chain was counted only a few times. The data are from a study of patients and donors after allogeneic stem cell transplantation. TCRdb itself ran the RT-PCR reads through MiXCR, one entry per CDR3 protein. The table has some 200,000 distinct CDR3 sequences, around two fifths seen once; the top ten hold about 35%. This CDR3 spans 15 amino acids. The V end was cut by 5 bases, the J end by 5 bases, with 16 bases between. Sequencing was carried out using blood, either unsorted or a sorted T cell fraction (not recorded which). This chain uses TRBV12-3 or TRBV12-4 with TRBJ1-5; D gene uncertain. The origin of this receptor is a human donor who was either an allogeneic HSCT recipient or a stem cell or donor lymphocyte infusion donor (not recorded which). It is not recorded whose cells these are; they may come from a transplant donor. DNA of the CDR3: TGTGCCAGCAGTCCCGCGGCGGGAGCGTATCAGCCCCAGCATTTT. Protein: CASSPAAGAYQPQHF.